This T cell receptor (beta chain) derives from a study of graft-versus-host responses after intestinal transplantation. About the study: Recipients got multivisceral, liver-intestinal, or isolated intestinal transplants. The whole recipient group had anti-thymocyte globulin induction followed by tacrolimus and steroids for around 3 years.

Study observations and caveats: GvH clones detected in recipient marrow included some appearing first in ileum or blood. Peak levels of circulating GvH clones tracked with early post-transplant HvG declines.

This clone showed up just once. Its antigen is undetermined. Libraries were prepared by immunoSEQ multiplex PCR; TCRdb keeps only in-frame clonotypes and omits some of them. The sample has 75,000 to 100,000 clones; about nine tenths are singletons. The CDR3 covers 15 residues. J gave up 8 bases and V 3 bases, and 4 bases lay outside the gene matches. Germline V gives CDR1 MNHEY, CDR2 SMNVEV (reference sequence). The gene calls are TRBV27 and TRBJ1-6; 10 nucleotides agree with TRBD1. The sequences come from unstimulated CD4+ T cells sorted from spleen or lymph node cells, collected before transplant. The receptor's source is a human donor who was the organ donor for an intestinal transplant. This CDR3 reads CASSFRTGGYSPLHF. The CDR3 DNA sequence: TGTGCCAGCAGTTTTCGGACAGGGGGTTATTCACCCCTCCACTTT.